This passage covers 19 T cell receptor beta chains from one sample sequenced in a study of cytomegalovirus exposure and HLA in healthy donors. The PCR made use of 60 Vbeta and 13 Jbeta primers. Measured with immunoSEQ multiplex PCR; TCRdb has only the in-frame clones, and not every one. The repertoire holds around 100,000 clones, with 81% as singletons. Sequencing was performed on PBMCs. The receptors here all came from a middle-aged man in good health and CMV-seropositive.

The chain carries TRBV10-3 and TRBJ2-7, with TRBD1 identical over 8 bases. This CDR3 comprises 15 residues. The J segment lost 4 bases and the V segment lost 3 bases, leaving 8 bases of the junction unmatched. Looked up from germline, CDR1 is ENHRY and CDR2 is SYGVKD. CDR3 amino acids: CAISDTDRGEYEQYF. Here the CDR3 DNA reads TGTGCCATCAGTGACACCGACAGGGGAGAGTACGAGCAGTACTTC.

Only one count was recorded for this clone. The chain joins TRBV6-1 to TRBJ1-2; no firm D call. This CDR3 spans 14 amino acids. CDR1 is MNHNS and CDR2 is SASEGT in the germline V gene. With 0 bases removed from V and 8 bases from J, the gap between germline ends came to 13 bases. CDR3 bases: TGTGCCAGCAGTGAAGCGAGGAGTTTTCGAGGCTACACCTTC. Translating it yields CASSEARSFRGYTF.

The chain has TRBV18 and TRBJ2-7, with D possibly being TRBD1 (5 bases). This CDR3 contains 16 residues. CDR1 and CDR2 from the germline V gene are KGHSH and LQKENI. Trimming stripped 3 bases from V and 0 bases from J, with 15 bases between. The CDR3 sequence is CASSPHGPTVSYEQYF. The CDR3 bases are TGTGCCAGCTCACCCCATGGTCCGACAGTCTCCTACGAGCAGTACTTC.

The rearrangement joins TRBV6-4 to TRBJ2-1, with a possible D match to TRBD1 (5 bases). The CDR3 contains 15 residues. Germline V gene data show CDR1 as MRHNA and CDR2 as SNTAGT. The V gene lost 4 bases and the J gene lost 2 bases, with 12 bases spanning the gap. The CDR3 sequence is CASSAEGEAYNEQFF. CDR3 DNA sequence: TGTGCCAGCAGTGCTGAAGGGGAAGCCTACAATGAGCAGTTCTTC.

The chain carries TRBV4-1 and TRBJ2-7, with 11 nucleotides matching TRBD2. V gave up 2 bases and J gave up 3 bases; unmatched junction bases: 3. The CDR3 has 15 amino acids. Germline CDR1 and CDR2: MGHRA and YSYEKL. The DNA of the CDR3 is TGCGCCAGCAGCCAACCCACTAGCGGGAGCTACGAGCAGTACTTC. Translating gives CASSQPTSGSYEQYF.

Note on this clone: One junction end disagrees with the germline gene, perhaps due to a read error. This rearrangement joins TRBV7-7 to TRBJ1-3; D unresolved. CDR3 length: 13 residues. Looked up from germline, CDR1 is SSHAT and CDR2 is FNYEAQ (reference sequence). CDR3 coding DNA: TGTGCTAGCAGCTCGAGCTCTGGAAACACCATATATTTT. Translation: CASSSSSGNTIYF.

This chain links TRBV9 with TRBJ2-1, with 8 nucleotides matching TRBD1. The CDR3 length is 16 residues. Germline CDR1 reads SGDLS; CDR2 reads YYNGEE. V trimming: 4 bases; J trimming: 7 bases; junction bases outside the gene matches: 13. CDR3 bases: TGTGCCAGCAGCCCAACCGGACAGGGTAAGGGGAATGAGCAGTTCTTC. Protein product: CASSPTGQGKGNEQFF.

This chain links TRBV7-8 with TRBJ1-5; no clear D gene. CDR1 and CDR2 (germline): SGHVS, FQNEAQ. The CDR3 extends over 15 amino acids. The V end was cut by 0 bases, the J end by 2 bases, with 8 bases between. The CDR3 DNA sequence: TGTGCCAGCAGCTTAGCATCTCAGGGCAATCAGCCCCAGCATTTT. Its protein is CASSLASQGNQPQHF.

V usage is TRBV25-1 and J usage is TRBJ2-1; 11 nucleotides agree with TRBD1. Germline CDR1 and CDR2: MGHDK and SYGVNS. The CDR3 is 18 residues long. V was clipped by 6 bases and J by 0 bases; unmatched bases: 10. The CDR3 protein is CASSLVFGTGGSYNEQFF. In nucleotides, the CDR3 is TGTGCCAGCAGCTTAGTGTTCGGGACAGGGGGCTCCTACAATGAGCAGTTCTTC.

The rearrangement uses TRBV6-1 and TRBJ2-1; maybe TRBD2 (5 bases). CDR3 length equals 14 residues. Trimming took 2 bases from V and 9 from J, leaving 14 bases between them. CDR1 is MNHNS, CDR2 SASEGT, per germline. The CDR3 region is CASSERVGRFEQFF. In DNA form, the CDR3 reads TGTGCCAGCAGTGAAAGGGTGGGGAGATTTGAGCAGTTCTTC.

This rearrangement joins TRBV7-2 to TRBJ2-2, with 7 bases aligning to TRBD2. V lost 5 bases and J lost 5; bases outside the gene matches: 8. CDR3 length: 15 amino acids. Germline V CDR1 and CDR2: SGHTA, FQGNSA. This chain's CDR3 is CASSRGLGGTGELFF. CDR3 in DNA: TGTGCCAGCAGCCGTGGGTTGGGAGGGACCGGGGAGCTGTTTTTT.

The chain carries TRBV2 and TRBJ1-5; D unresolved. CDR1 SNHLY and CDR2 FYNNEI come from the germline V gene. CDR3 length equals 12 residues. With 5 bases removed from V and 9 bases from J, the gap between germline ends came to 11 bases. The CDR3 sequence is CASSPRVRPQHF. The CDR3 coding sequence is TGTGCCAGCAGTCCCCGGGTCCGGCCCCAGCATTTT.

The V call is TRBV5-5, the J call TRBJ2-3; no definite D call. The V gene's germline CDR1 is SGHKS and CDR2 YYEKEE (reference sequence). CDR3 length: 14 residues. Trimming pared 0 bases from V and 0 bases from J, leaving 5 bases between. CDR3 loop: CASSLGRSTDTQYF. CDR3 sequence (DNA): TGTGCCAGCAGCTTGGGTCGGAGCACAGATACGCAGTATTTT.

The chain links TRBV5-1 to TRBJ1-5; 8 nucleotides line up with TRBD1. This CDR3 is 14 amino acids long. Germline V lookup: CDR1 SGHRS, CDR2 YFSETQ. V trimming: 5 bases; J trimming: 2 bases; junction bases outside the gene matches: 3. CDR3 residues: CASRPTGGNQPQHF. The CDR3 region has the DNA TGCGCCAGCAGGCCGACAGGGGGCAATCAGCCCCAGCATTTT.

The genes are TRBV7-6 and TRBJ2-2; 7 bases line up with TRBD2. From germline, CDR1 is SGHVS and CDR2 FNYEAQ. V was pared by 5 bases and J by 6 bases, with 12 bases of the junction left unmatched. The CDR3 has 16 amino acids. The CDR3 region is CASSTRGRALAGELFF. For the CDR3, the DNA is TGTGCCAGCAGCACCCGGGGGAGGGCGCTCGCCGGGGAGCTGTTTTTT.

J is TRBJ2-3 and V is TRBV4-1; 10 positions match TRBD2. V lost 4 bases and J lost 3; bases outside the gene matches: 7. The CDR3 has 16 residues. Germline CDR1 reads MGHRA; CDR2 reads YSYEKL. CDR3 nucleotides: TGCGCCAGCAGCCCTAGCGGGAGCCCCGGGACAGATACGCAGTATTTT. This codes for CASSPSGSPGTDTQYF.

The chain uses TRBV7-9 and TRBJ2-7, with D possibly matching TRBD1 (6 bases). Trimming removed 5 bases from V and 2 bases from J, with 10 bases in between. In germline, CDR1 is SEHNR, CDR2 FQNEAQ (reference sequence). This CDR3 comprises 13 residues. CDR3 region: CASSHGTPYEQYF. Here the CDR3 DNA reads TGTGCCAGCAGCCACGGGACACCCTACGAGCAGTACTTC.

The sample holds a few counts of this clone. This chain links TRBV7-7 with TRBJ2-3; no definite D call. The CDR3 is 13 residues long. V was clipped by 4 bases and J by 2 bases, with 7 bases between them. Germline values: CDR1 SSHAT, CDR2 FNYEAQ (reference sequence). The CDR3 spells CASSSQHTDTQYF. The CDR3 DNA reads TGTGCCAGCAGCTCACAGCACACAGATACGCAGTATTTT. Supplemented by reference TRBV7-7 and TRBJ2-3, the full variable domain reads GAGVSQSPRYKVTKRGQDVTLRCDPISSHATLYWYQQALGQGPEFLTYFNYEAQPDKSGLPSDRFSAERPEGSISTLTIQRTEQRDSAMYRCASSSQHTDTQYFGPGTRLTVL.

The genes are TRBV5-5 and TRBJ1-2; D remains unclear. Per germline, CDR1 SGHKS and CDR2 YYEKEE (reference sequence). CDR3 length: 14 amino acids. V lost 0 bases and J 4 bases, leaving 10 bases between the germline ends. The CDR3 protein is CASSLGGSPYGYTF. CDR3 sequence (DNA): TGTGCCAGCAGCTTGGGCGGCAGCCCCTATGGCTACACCTTC.